Sequencing of this TCR beta chain was carried out in a study of cytomegalovirus exposure and HLA in healthy donors. Findings and caveats of the study: Cytomegalovirus association was assigned to about 150 TCR beta chains. CMV antigen specificity of three CMV-associated chains was confirmed in vitro. Productive status was seen about 87% or about 30% of the time for most TCR beta V segments in an earlier analysis.

In this sample, this clone turned up many times. Its antigen remains unknown. Primers: 60 Vbeta forward and 13 Jbeta reverse. Per the original data handling: Roughly 10 million shared chains were among approximately 87 million unique TCR beta chains counted in a later analysis. Data came from immunoSEQ multiplex PCR; TCRdb stores just in-frame clones and leaves some out. V, J and clone size reflect that table, while D and trimming were determined from the DNA. The sample yields about 76,000 clones, approximately 70% seen once. CDR3 size: 12 residues. The chain uses TRBV21-1 and TRBJ1-1; the D call in the table, TRBD1, was not verified against the DNA. TRBV21-1 is a known pseudogene. This receptor was obtained from a woman aged 40 to 50 in good health and CMV-seropositive. Input material: PBMCs. CDR3 region: CASSKGLSEAFF. In DNA form, the CDR3 reads TGTGCCAGCAGCAAAGGGCTGTCTGAAGCTTTCTTT.